This is a list of T cell receptor beta chains from one sample in a study of OX40 agonist ivuxolimab in advanced cancers. Data came from immunoSEQ multiplex PCR; TCRdb stores just in-frame clones and leaves some out. This sample has approximately 77,000 clones, with just over 90% found just once. The specimen was CD4+ or CD8+ T cells sorted from blood, collected in a trial of the OX40 agonist ivuxolimab. The receptors shown here come from an adult with an advanced solid tumor such as melanoma, head and neck, liver or kidney cancer. CDR3s include the opening cysteine and the closing phenylalanine or tryptophan. Each record gives: J gene, CDR3 length, D gene, V gene, clone size, CDR3 DNA, CDR3 protein. D genes are given only for firm matches. A clone size is listed for some rows: how often the clone was seen (once, few, many), or a class if it is expanded.

J gene: TRBJ2-1; CDR3 length: 14; D gene: -; V gene: TRBV6-5; clone size: -; CDR3 DNA: TGTGCCAGCAGTGACCCGGGACGCCCAAATGAGCAGTTCTTC; CDR3 protein: CASSDPGRPNEQFF
J gene: TRBJ2-7; CDR3 length: 16; D gene: -; V gene: TRBV27; clone size: -; CDR3 DNA: TGTGCCAGCAGGGCTCCGATGGGACTGACTCGGCACGAGCAGTACTTC; CDR3 protein: CASRAPMGLTRHEQYF
J gene: TRBJ1-1; CDR3 length: 15; D gene: -; V gene: TRBV5-1; clone size: -; CDR3 DNA: TGCGCCAGCAGCTTGGCCGCTTGGGGGAACACTGAAGCTTTCTTT; CDR3 protein: CASSLAAWGNTEAFF
J gene: TRBJ2-1; CDR3 length: 14; D gene: -; V gene: TRBV28; clone size: -; CDR3 DNA: TGTGCCAGCAGCCGGGGCCCCATATTTAGTGAGCAGTTCTTC; CDR3 protein: CASSRGPIFSEQFF
J gene: TRBJ2-3; CDR3 length: 14; D gene: -; V gene: TRBV4-2; clone size: -; CDR3 DNA: TGTGCCAGCAGCCCGTTAGGGGGGACAGATACGCAGTATTTT; CDR3 protein: CASSPLGGTDTQYF
J gene: TRBJ2-2; CDR3 length: 14; D gene: -; V gene: TRBV19; clone size: -; CDR3 DNA: TGTGCCAGTGGCATTGGACCCAACACCGGGGAGCTGTTTTTT; CDR3 protein: CASGIGPNTGELFF
J gene: TRBJ1-5; CDR3 length: 15; D gene: TRBD1; V gene: TRBV6-5; clone size: -; CDR3 DNA: TGTGCCAGCAGTTTGGACAGGAATCACAATCAGCCCCAGCATTTT; CDR3 protein: CASSLDRNHNQPQHF
J gene: TRBJ2-7; CDR3 length: 14; D gene: TRBD2; V gene: TRBV11-2; clone size: few; CDR3 DNA: TGTGCCAGCAGCCATACAGCGGGAATCTACGAGCAGTACTTC; CDR3 protein: CASSHTAGIYEQYF
J gene: TRBJ2-7; CDR3 length: 14; D gene: TRBD1; V gene: TRBV11-3; clone size: -; CDR3 DNA: TGTGCCAGCAGCTCGGACAGGGGCTCCTACGAGCAGTACTTC; CDR3 protein: CASSSDRGSYEQYF
J gene: TRBJ1-4; CDR3 length: 14; D gene: TRBD1; V gene: TRBV28; clone size: -; CDR3 DNA: TGTGCCAGCGGGACAGTCATTCCTAATGAAAAACTGTTTTTT; CDR3 protein: CASGTVIPNEKLFF
J gene: TRBJ2-7; CDR3 length: 15; D gene: TRBD2; V gene: TRBV29-1; clone size: -; CDR3 DNA: TGCAGCGTGTCCGGGACTAGCGGTAGCTCCTACGAGCAGTACTTC; CDR3 protein: CSVSGTSGSSYEQYF
J gene: TRBJ2-5; CDR3 length: 16; D gene: TRBD1; V gene: TRBV9; clone size: -; CDR3 DNA: TGTGCCAGCAGCGTAGCGGTAGGGGGCACCCAAGAGACCCAGTACTTC; CDR3 protein: CASSVAVGGTQETQYF
J gene: TRBJ1-3; CDR3 length: 14; D gene: TRBD1; V gene: TRBV10-3; clone size: -; CDR3 DNA: TGTGCCATCACCCAGGGGGGATCCGGAAACACCATATATTTT; CDR3 protein: CAITQGGSGNTIYF
J gene: TRBJ2-1; CDR3 length: 14; D gene: TRBD2; V gene: TRBV7-2; clone size: once; CDR3 DNA: TGTGCCAGCAGCTTTCCTAGCGGATACAATGAGCAGTTCTTC; CDR3 protein: CASSFPSGYNEQFF
J gene: TRBJ1-1; CDR3 length: 13; D gene: -; V gene: TRBV10-3; clone size: -; CDR3 DNA: TGTGCCATCAACATAGGCCCCGGGACAGAAGCTTTCTTT; CDR3 protein: CAINIGPGTEAFF
J gene: TRBJ2-7; CDR3 length: 14; D gene: -; V gene: TRBV6-5; clone size: -; CDR3 DNA: TGTGCCAGCACCAAGCGACAGGTCCCCTACGAGCAGTACTTC; CDR3 protein: CASTKRQVPYEQYF
J gene: TRBJ2-2; CDR3 length: 14; D gene: -; V gene: TRBV6-1; clone size: -; CDR3 DNA: TGTGCCAGCAGAGATACCCAGCGGACCGGGGAGCTGTTTTTT; CDR3 protein: CASRDTQRTGELFF
J gene: TRBJ2-2; CDR3 length: 16; D gene: TRBD2; V gene: TRBV4-2; clone size: once; CDR3 DNA: TGTGCCAGCAGCCAAGAAGGGACTATACCCACCGGGGAGCTGTTTTTT; CDR3 protein: CASSQEGTIPTGELFF
J gene: TRBJ2-5; CDR3 length: 15; D gene: TRBD2; V gene: TRBV7-9; clone size: -; CDR3 DNA: TGTGCCAGCAGACGATCTAGCGGGGTACAAGAGACCCAGTACTTC; CDR3 protein: CASRRSSGVQETQYF
J gene: TRBJ1-3; CDR3 length: 14; D gene: -; V gene: TRBV28; clone size: once; CDR3 DNA: TGTGCCAGCAGTTCACAGGGAAATAGGAACACCATATATTTT; CDR3 protein: CASSSQGNRNTIYF
J gene: TRBJ1-1; CDR3 length: 13; D gene: -; V gene: TRBV9; clone size: once; CDR3 DNA: TGTGCCAGCAGCGTAGAGTTGAACACTGAAGCTTTCTTT; CDR3 protein: CASSVELNTEAFF
J gene: TRBJ2-3; CDR3 length: 16; D gene: -; V gene: TRBV12-2; clone size: -; CDR3 DNA: TGTGCAAGTCGCTTAGCGGGTAGCGGGAGCACAGATACGCAGTATTTT; CDR3 protein: CASRLAGSGSTDTQYF
J gene: TRBJ2-5; CDR3 length: 14; D gene: -; V gene: TRBV5-1; clone size: -; CDR3 DNA: TGCGCCAGCAGCTTGAGTCAGTCCAACCTCGGGGTCTACTTC; CDR3 protein: CASSLSQSNLGVYF
J gene: TRBJ2-5; CDR3 length: 16; D gene: TRBD1; V gene: TRBV5-4; clone size: -; CDR3 DNA: TGTGCCAGCAGCTTGGGGGACAGAATGTACCAAGAGACCCAGTACTTC; CDR3 protein: CASSLGDRMYQETQYF
J gene: TRBJ1-5; CDR3 length: 14; D gene: TRBD1; V gene: TRBV2; clone size: -; CDR3 DNA: TGTGCCAGCGGGCGGACAGGACTGGATCAGCCCCAGCATTTT; CDR3 protein: CASGRTGLDQPQHF
J gene: TRBJ2-5; CDR3 length: 13; D gene: -; V gene: TRBV5-1; clone size: once; CDR3 DNA: TGCGCCAGCAGCTTGGGAGTACAAGAGACCCAGTACTTC; CDR3 protein: CASSLGVQETQYF
J gene: TRBJ2-1; CDR3 length: 14; D gene: -; V gene: TRBV7-2; clone size: -; CDR3 DNA: TGTGCCAGCAGCTTAGAACGCCAGTTACATGAGCAGTTCTTC; CDR3 protein: CASSLERQLHEQFF
J gene: TRBJ2-5; CDR3 length: 13; D gene: -; V gene: TRBV18; clone size: -; CDR3 DNA: TGTGCCAGCTCATCCGGGACGAGGGAGACCCAGTACTTC; CDR3 protein: CASSSGTRETQYF
J gene: TRBJ2-7; CDR3 length: 15; D gene: TRBD2; V gene: TRBV28; clone size: once; CDR3 DNA: TGTGCCAGCAGCACGACCAGCGGGAGAAGGAACGAGCAGTACTTC; CDR3 protein: CASSTTSGRRNEQYF
J gene: TRBJ2-1; CDR3 length: 16; D gene: -; V gene: TRBV19; clone size: -; CDR3 DNA: TGTGCCAGTAGTATGTCGGGAGTATCCCTATACAATGAGCAGTTCTTC; CDR3 protein: CASSMSGVSLYNEQFF
J gene: TRBJ1-5; CDR3 length: 14; D gene: TRBD1; V gene: TRBV27; clone size: -; CDR3 DNA: TGTGCCAGCAGTTTCGGGACAGGTAATCAGCCCCAGCATTTT; CDR3 protein: CASSFGTGNQPQHF
J gene: TRBJ2-1; CDR3 length: 15; D gene: TRBD2; V gene: TRBV5-1; clone size: -; CDR3 DNA: TGCGCCAGCAGCTTGGCGACTAGCGTATACAATGAGCAGTTCTTC; CDR3 protein: CASSLATSVYNEQFF
J gene: TRBJ2-1; CDR3 length: 11; D gene: -; V gene: TRBV7-2; clone size: -; CDR3 DNA: TGTGCCAGCAGATCGGAGGTGGGGCAGTTCTTC; CDR3 protein: CASRSEVGQFF
J gene: TRBJ2-2; CDR3 length: 14; D gene: TRBD2; V gene: TRBV27; clone size: -; CDR3 DNA: TGTGCCAGCAGTTCGGGACTAGTAACCGGGGAGCTGTTTTTT; CDR3 protein: CASSSGLVTGELFF
J gene: TRBJ2-7; CDR3 length: 13; D gene: TRBD1; V gene: TRBV6-4; clone size: -; CDR3 DNA: TGTGCCAGCAGTGACTACAGGGGCAACGAGCAGTACTTC; CDR3 protein: CASSDYRGNEQYF
J gene: TRBJ2-3; CDR3 length: 18; D gene: TRBD2; V gene: TRBV28; clone size: -; CDR3 DNA: TGTGCCAGCAGTGACGGGACTAGCGGGAGCGTAGGGCGGAATACGCAGTATTTT; CDR3 protein: CASSDGTSGSVGRNTQYF
J gene: TRBJ2-7; CDR3 length: 13; D gene: -; V gene: TRBV19; clone size: -; CDR3 DNA: TGTGCCAGTAGTATTAGCCGCTCCTACGAGCAGTACTTC; CDR3 protein: CASSISRSYEQYF
J gene: TRBJ2-7; CDR3 length: 14; D gene: TRBD2; V gene: TRBV18; clone size: -; CDR3 DNA: TGTGCCAGCTCACGACTAGCGGGAGCGGAAGAGCAGTACTTC; CDR3 protein: CASSRLAGAEEQYF
J gene: TRBJ1-5; CDR3 length: 14; D gene: TRBD1; V gene: TRBV10-1; clone size: -; CDR3 DNA: TGCGCCAGCTCTTTGGACAGGGCTTGGCAGCCCCAGCATTTT; CDR3 protein: CASSLDRAWQPQHF
J gene: TRBJ2-7; CDR3 length: 16; D gene: TRBD1; V gene: TRBV15; clone size: -; CDR3 DNA: TGTGCCACCAGCAACCTGGGACAGCTCAACTCCTACGAGCAGTACTTC; CDR3 protein: CATSNLGQLNSYEQYF
J gene: TRBJ2-2; CDR3 length: 15; D gene: -; V gene: TRBV7-3; clone size: once; CDR3 DNA: TGTGCCAGCAGCCCGGACCCATCGAACACCGGGGAGCTGTTTTTT; CDR3 protein: CASSPDPSNTGELFF
J gene: TRBJ1-1; CDR3 length: 14; D gene: TRBD1; V gene: TRBV27; clone size: -; CDR3 DNA: TGTGCCAGCAAACCGGGACAGGGAAAGACTGAAGCTTTCTTT; CDR3 protein: CASKPGQGKTEAFF
J gene: TRBJ2-7; CDR3 length: 14; D gene: TRBD1; V gene: TRBV5-7; clone size: -; CDR3 DNA: TGTGCCAGCAGCTTGGGGGACAGCTCCTACGAGCAGTACTTC; CDR3 protein: CASSLGDSSYEQYF
J gene: TRBJ2-7; CDR3 length: 15; D gene: TRBD2; V gene: TRBV6-6; clone size: once; CDR3 DNA: TGTGCCAGCAGACGACTAGCGGATAGCTCCTACGAGCAGTACTTC; CDR3 protein: CASRRLADSSYEQYF
J gene: TRBJ1-3; CDR3 length: 14; D gene: -; V gene: TRBV19; clone size: -; CDR3 DNA: TGTGCCAGTAGTATTGGGGGGCCTGGAAACACCATATATTTT; CDR3 protein: CASSIGGPGNTIYF
J gene: TRBJ2-3; CDR3 length: 13; D gene: -; V gene: TRBV27; clone size: -; CDR3 DNA: TGTGCCAGCAGTTTGGCTGGTTCCGATACGCAGTATTTT; CDR3 protein: CASSLAGSDTQYF
J gene: TRBJ2-4; CDR3 length: 14; D gene: -; V gene: TRBV11-2; clone size: -; CDR3 DNA: TGTGCCAGCAGCCAGACAGGTCCCAAAAACATTCAGTACTTC; CDR3 protein: CASSQTGPKNIQYF
J gene: TRBJ1-4; CDR3 length: 14; D gene: -; V gene: TRBV18; clone size: -; CDR3 DNA: TGTGCCAGCTCACGTGTACAGAAGAATGAAAAACTGTTTTTT; CDR3 protein: CASSRVQKNEKLFF
J gene: TRBJ2-2; CDR3 length: 14; D gene: TRBD1; V gene: TRBV6-5; clone size: once; CDR3 DNA: TGTGCCAGCAGGCGAGACAGGGATACCGGGGAGCTGTTTTTT; CDR3 protein: CASRRDRDTGELFF
J gene: TRBJ2-5; CDR3 length: 12; D gene: -; V gene: TRBV7-6; clone size: -; CDR3 DNA: TGTGCCAGCAGCCTGGAGCCCAGGGCCCAGTACTTC; CDR3 protein: CASSLEPRAQYF
J gene: TRBJ2-4; CDR3 length: 13; D gene: -; V gene: TRBV19; clone size: -; CDR3 DNA: TGTGCCAGTAGTCCCAATGGGGCGGCGCAAAGGGACTTC; CDR3 protein: CASSPNGAAQRDF
J gene: TRBJ1-2; CDR3 length: 15; D gene: -; V gene: TRBV11-2; clone size: -; CDR3 DNA: TGTGCCAGCAGCTTATCGTTAGGGGGAAACTATGGCTACACCTTC; CDR3 protein: CASSLSLGGNYGYTF
J gene: TRBJ2-7; CDR3 length: 11; D gene: -; V gene: TRBV15; clone size: -; CDR3 DNA: TGTGCCACCAGCAAGGCGGAAGAGCAGTACTTC; CDR3 protein: CATSKAEEQYF
J gene: TRBJ2-7; CDR3 length: 14; D gene: -; V gene: TRBV9; clone size: -; CDR3 DNA: TGTGCCAGCAGCGCCGGACAGACCTCTGGGGAGCAGTACTTC; CDR3 protein: CASSAGQTSGEQYF
J gene: TRBJ2-3; CDR3 length: 14; D gene: -; V gene: TRBV2; clone size: -; CDR3 DNA: TGTGCCAGCAGTCCAACGGGATCCCTGGATACGCAGTATTTT; CDR3 protein: CASSPTGSLDTQYF
J gene: TRBJ2-7; CDR3 length: 15; D gene: -; V gene: TRBV7-6; clone size: -; CDR3 DNA: TGTGCCAGCAGCCGGTCTGGGACTGGGTCGGGGGAGCAGTACTTC; CDR3 protein: CASSRSGTGSGEQYF
J gene: TRBJ1-3; CDR3 length: 13; D gene: TRBD1; V gene: TRBV29-1; clone size: -; CDR3 DNA: TGCAGCTTCAGGGGGACGAATGGAAACACCATATATTTT; CDR3 protein: CSFRGTNGNTIYF